These 3 T cell receptor beta chains came from one sample sequenced in a study of blood T cell repertoires in COVID-19 (dated by TCRdb to about 2020). The method was the immunoSEQ multiplex PCR assay. TCRdb obtained this table from immuneACCESS and retained in-frame rearrangements with V and J assigned. These tables miss some clones; where compared with another copy, unresolved V genes account for less than half of the shortfall, and the remainder is unexplained. In all, the sample holds roughly 570,000 clones, and roughly 91% of those were seen once. Clones ranked in the top ten supply 7.8% of the sample. The sequenced sample was peripheral blood. The origin of the receptors is a woman aged 45-65 years with COVID-19, enrolled during active disease.

The CDR3 nucleotides read TGTGCCAGCAGTTACTCCCCGGGACAGGTTACAGATACGCAGTATTTT. Translating it yields CASSYSPGQVTDTQYF. J is TRBJ2-3 and V is TRBV6-5, with TRBD1 matching 8 bases. Germline V gene data show CDR1 as MNHEY and CDR2 as SVGAGI. The V and J ends lost 0 bases and 3 bases, in that order; junction bases with no gene match: 5. The CDR3 runs to 16 residues.

This clone was counted a single time. The chain joins TRBV6-5 to TRBJ1-2; 7 bases agree with TRBD1. CDR1 MNHEY and CDR2 SVGAGI come from the germline V gene. Trimming cost V 1 base and J 10 bases; bases outside gene matches: 9. CDR3 length: 14 residues. The CDR3, as DNA: TGTGCCAGCAGTTACTTGGACAGGAGAGAGTTCTACACCTTC. As protein: CASSYLDRREFYTF.

CDR3 amino acids: CASSRTDPSTDTQYF. CDR3 nucleotide sequence: TGCGCCAGCAGCCGGACAGACCCTAGCACAGATACGCAGTATTTT. V is TRBV5-1 and J is TRBJ2-3; a weak D match, TRBD1 (6 bases). The CDR3 totals 15 residues. CDR1 is SGHRS, CDR2 YFSETQ, per germline. V lost 4 bases to trimming and J lost 0 bases, with 12 bases between them.